These 10 T cell receptor beta chains came from one sample sequenced in a study of cytomegalovirus exposure and HLA in healthy donors. Libraries were prepared by immunoSEQ multiplex PCR; TCRdb keeps only in-frame clonotypes and omits some of them. The sample lists under 250,000 clones; 80% to 90% were seen once. Sequenced input: PBMCs. These receptors all stem from a woman between 18 and 29 years old in good health and CMV-seropositive.

V and J are TRBV30 and TRBJ1-3; 8 bases fit TRBD1. The V and J ends lost 3 bases and 8 bases, in that order; junction bases with no gene match: 9. The CDR3 spans 14 residues. CDR1 is GTSNPN, CDR2 SVGIG, per germline (reference sequence). The CDR3 is CAWRTGGQGYTIYF. In nucleotides, the CDR3 is TGTGCCTGGAGGACCGGAGGACAGGGTTACACCATATATTTT.

The chain recombines TRBV4-1 with TRBJ2-2, with 11 bases matching TRBD2. The CDR3 sequence is 17 residues long. Germline CDR1 reads MGHRA; CDR2 reads YSYEKL. V lost 4 bases to trimming and J lost 6 bases; unmatched junction nucleotides: 10. CDR3 residues: CASSPRVVLAGAGELFF. DNA for the CDR3: TGCGCCAGCAGCCCAAGAGTAGTACTAGCGGGAGCCGGGGAGCTGTTTTTT.

V and J are TRBV4-1 and TRBJ2-7; D unresolved. Trimming pared 4 bases from V and 6 bases from J, leaving 16 bases between. CDR1 and CDR2 (germline): MGHRA, YSYEKL. CDR3 length: 14 amino acids. CDR3 in amino acids: CASSLEARSAEQYF. The DNA of the CDR3 is TGCGCCAGCAGCCTAGAGGCTAGGTCTGCCGAGCAGTACTTC.

The chain has TRBV7-9 and TRBJ1-4, with 8 bases fitting TRBD1. CDR3 length: 15 amino acids. The germline CDR1 and CDR2 sequences are SEHNR and FQNEAQ (reference sequence). V lost 4 bases to trimming and J lost 8 bases; unmatched junction nucleotides: 9. The CDR3 sequence is CASSWQGASAEKLFF. CDR3 nucleotides: TGTGCCAGCAGCTGGCAGGGGGCGAGTGCGGAAAAACTGTTTTTT.

The chain employs TRBV27 and TRBJ2-7, with 13 bases matching TRBD2. This CDR3 spans 13 amino acids. The germline V gene has CDR1 MNHEY and CDR2 SMNVEV (reference sequence). With V trimmed by 9 bases and J by 7 bases, 6 bases remained unmatched. The DNA of the CDR3 is TGTGCCAGTTCAGGACTAGCGGGAGATGAGCAGTACTTC. Amino acids: CASSGLAGDEQYF.

This clone was picked up one time. This sequence joins TRBV4-1 and TRBJ2-2, with a tentative D call TRBD2 (6 bases). CDR1 and CDR2 (germline): MGHRA, YSYEKL. This CDR3 is built from 15 residues. Trimming took 3 bases from V and 4 from J, leaving 12 bases between them. The DNA of the CDR3 is TGCGCCAGCAGCCATCCCGGGGGATTCACCGGGGAGCTGTTTTTT. Translation: CASSHPGGFTGELFF.

J is TRBJ1-1 and V is TRBV6-1; 9 nucleotides match TRBD1. Trimming took 1 base from V and 6 from J; bases not matched to a gene: 18. Per the germline V gene, CDR1 is MNHNS and CDR2 is SASEGT. The CDR3 totals 19 residues. CDR3 sequence reads: CASSEEWGQGAALDAEAFF. CDR3 DNA: TGTGCCAGCAGTGAAGAATGGGGACAGGGCGCGGCCCTGGATGCTGAAGCTTTCTTT.

The table lists this clone with a count of one. The rearrangement links TRBV28 to TRBJ1-3, with D possibly being TRBD1 (5 bases). The CDR3 extends over 15 amino acids. Trimming removed 3 bases from V and 6 bases from J, with 15 bases in between. Germline loops: CDR1 MDHEN, CDR2 SYDVKM. CDR3 loop: CASSLGRIMENTIYF. CDR3 nucleotides: TGTGCCAGCAGTTTGGGGCGGATCATGGAAAACACCATATATTTT. The variable domain in full, with the rest retrieved from reference TRBV28 and TRBJ1-3, is DVKVTQSSRYLVKRTGEKVFLECVQDMDHENMFWYRQDPGLGLRLIYFSYDVKMKEKGDIPEGYSVSREKKERFSLILESASTNQTSMYLCASSLGRIMENTIYFGEGSWLTVV.

The V gene is TRBV4-1, the J gene TRBJ2-1; tentatively, D is TRBD1 (5 bases). This CDR3 is 17 amino acids long. V was shortened by 4 bases and J by 5 bases, with 21 bases between the two germline ends. Germline V gene sequence: CDR1 MGHRA, CDR2 YSYEKL. The DNA of the CDR3 is TGCGCCAGCAGCCGCCTTAGTACAGGTGCGCTTCACAATGAGCAGTTCTTC. As protein: CASSRLSTGALHNEQFF.

CDR3 sequence reads: CASSHVISRSSYNEQFF. In DNA, the CDR3 is TGCGCCAGCAGCCACGTTATTTCGAGGAGCTCCTACAATGAGCAGTTCTTC. The rearrangement joins TRBV4-1 to TRBJ2-1; D is unresolved. V dropped 3 bases and J dropped 0 bases, with 15 bases sitting between them. This CDR3 is built from 17 residues. Germline V CDR1 and CDR2: MGHRA, YSYEKL.